Included here is one T cell receptor (beta chain) sequence, with context. Its target is not known. A multiplex PCR was run with 60 Vbeta primers and 13 Jbeta primers. The data were produced by immunoSEQ multiplex PCR, yet TCRdb's version contains in-frame clones alone and is incomplete. The sample contains more than 120,000 clones, approximately 80% of which appear only once. These data originate in a study of cytomegalovirus exposure and HLA in healthy donors. The CDR3 has 14 residues. The germline V gene encodes CDR1 MNHEY and CDR2 SMNVEV (reference sequence). V shed 5 bases and J 4 bases; nucleotides not matched to a gene: 7. Study results and limitations: Most sequenced TCRs were rare (though some public TCRs occurred in many donors). Upon later analysis, TCR association rates were observed to vary by HLA locus, being highest for DRB1 and lowest for HLA-C. According to an earlier analysis, most TCR beta V segments yielded productive rearrangements about 87% or about 30% of the time. Trimming of TCR beta V- and J-genes showed a link, identified in a later analysis, to a missense DCLRE1C variant.

The sequence came from a woman in her 40s in good health and CMV-seropositive. The J gene is TRBJ2-7, the V gene TRBV27, with 8 bases fitting TRBD1. The material sequenced was PBMCs. DNA for the CDR3: TGTGCCAGCAGTCTGACAGGGGAAACTTACGAGCAGTACTTC. Amino acids: CASSLTGETYEQYF.